The present T cell receptor (beta chain) was sequenced within a study of T cells in Graves' hyperthyroidism and ophthalmopathy. Study-level background: Peripheral blood sampling occurred at initial diagnosis, before any treatment.

Patients were excluded for uncontrolled infection, other autoimmune disease, pregnancy or lactation. This clonotype occurred a few times. Regions amplified from RNA transcripts were the TCR beta CDR3 regions. The study used the HTBI primer set for a first-round RT-PCR of the TCR CDR3. TCRdb called the multiplex PCR reads again in MiXCR, with one record for every CDR3 protein. The sample consists of 400,000 to 500,000 distinct CDR3 sequences, about 15% of them appearing once. Germline assignment: CDR1 LNHDA and CDR2 SQIVND (reference sequence). The CDR3 totals 17 residues. Trimming left V 5 bases short and J 2 bases short, with 21 bases between.

Sequenced sample: blood. This TCR was recovered from a man aged 18 to 35 with Graves' ophthalmopathy. V gene TRBV19 combines with J gene TRBJ1-1; D remains ambiguous. This CDR3 is CASSVPPPSSSNTEAFF. In DNA form, the CDR3 reads TGTGCCAGTAGTGTCCCACCGCCTTCGTCCAGTAACACTGAAGCTTTCTTT.